These T cell receptor beta chains were read from a single sample in a study of neurological immune-mediated disorders. TCRdb reprocessed the 5' RACE reads via MiXCR and lists one record per CDR3 protein. The table lists more than 30,000 distinct CDR3 sequences, 10% to 15% of them singletons. The sequenced material came from CD4+ T cells from blood. The receptors shown here come from a female donor with HTLV-1-associated myelopathy (HAM/TSP). Both conserved end residues are part of each CDR3. Fields, in order: D gene, J gene, clone size, V gene, CDR3 length, CDR3 DNA, CDR3 protein. A D gene is named only where the DNA matches it firmly. The size of a clone is reported for some rows only, either as once, few or many, or as a class for expanded clones.

D gene: TRBD1
J gene: TRBJ1-6
clone size: many
V gene: TRBV29-1
CDR3 length: 12
CDR3 DNA: TGCAGCGTTCGGACAGGGGAATCACCCCTCCACTTT
CDR3 protein: CSVRTGESPLHF

D gene: TRBD2
J gene: TRBJ2-1
clone size: many
V gene: TRBV12-3/TRBV12-4
CDR3 length: 16
CDR3 DNA: TGTGCCAGCAGTTCTCAGACTAGCGGGGGTTACAATGAGCAGTTCTTC
CDR3 protein: CASSSQTSGGYNEQFF

D gene: NA
J gene: TRBJ2-7
clone size: many
V gene: TRBV7-8
CDR3 length: 12
CDR3 DNA: TGTGCCAGCAGCCGAACCCACCACGAGCAGTACTTC
CDR3 protein: CASSRTHHEQYF

D gene: NA
J gene: TRBJ1-1
clone size: many
V gene: TRBV7-2
CDR3 length: 15
CDR3 DNA: TGTGCCAGCAGCTCTTATCTTCGGGGGGCCACTGAAGCTTTCTTT
CDR3 protein: CASSSYLRGATEAFF

D gene: TRBD2
J gene: TRBJ2-3
clone size: once
V gene: TRBV10-3
CDR3 length: 16
CDR3 DNA: TGTGCCATCAGTGAGTCACTAGCGGGGGGCACAGATACGCAGTATTTT
CDR3 protein: CAISESLAGGTDTQYF

D gene: NA
J gene: TRBJ1-1
clone size: NA
V gene: TRBV9
CDR3 length: 15
CDR3 DNA: TGTGACAGCAGCGTTCAAGGAGGGTCTTACACTGAAGATTTCTTT
CDR3 protein: CDSSVQGGSYTEDFF

D gene: NA
J gene: TRBJ1-2
clone size: many
V gene: TRBV20-1
CDR3 length: 15
CDR3 DNA: TGCAGTGCTGCACGGGGGGCGCCGGGTTTGGACGGCTACACCTTC
CDR3 protein: CSAARGAPGLDGYTF

D gene: NA
J gene: TRBJ1-1
clone size: many
V gene: TRBV20-1
CDR3 length: 13
CDR3 DNA: TGCAGTGCTAGACAGGGATTGAACACTGAAGCTTTCTTT
CDR3 protein: CSARQGLNTEAFF

D gene: TRBD2
J gene: TRBJ2-3
clone size: many
V gene: TRBV7-2
CDR3 length: 16
CDR3 DNA: TGTGCCAGCAGCTTAGTGAGGACTAGAGAGCACGATACGCAGTATTTT
CDR3 protein: CASSLVRTREHDTQYF

D gene: TRBD2
J gene: TRBJ2-1
clone size: many
V gene: TRBV12-3/TRBV12-4
CDR3 length: 16
CDR3 DNA: TGTGCCAGCAGTTTCGATTGGACTAGCGGGGCCGATGAGCAGTTCTTC
CDR3 protein: CASSFDWTSGADEQFF

D gene: NA
J gene: TRBJ1-2
clone size: many
V gene: TRBV5-1
CDR3 length: 14
CDR3 DNA: TGCGCCAGCAGCTTGGGGGGGATCACCTATGGCTACACCTTC
CDR3 protein: CASSLGGITYGYTF

D gene: NA
J gene: TRBJ2-3
clone size: many
V gene: TRBV12-3/TRBV12-4
CDR3 length: 13
CDR3 DNA: TGTGCCAGCAGTTTAGCCTCCCCAGATACGCAGTATTTT
CDR3 protein: CASSLASPDTQYF

D gene: NA
J gene: TRBJ2-2
clone size: many
V gene: TRBV15
CDR3 length: 17
CDR3 DNA: TGTGCCACCAGCAGAGTGGGCCAAAAATCGACCTTCGGGGAGCTGTTTTTT
CDR3 protein: CATSRVGQKSTFGELFF

D gene: TRBD1
J gene: TRBJ1-2
clone size: many
V gene: TRBV29-1
CDR3 length: 14
CDR3 DNA: TGCAGCGTTGAAGAGGGACAGGGATCCTATGGCTACACCTTC
CDR3 protein: CSVEEGQGSYGYTF

D gene: NA
J gene: TRBJ2-2
clone size: NA
V gene: TRBV12-3/TRBV12-4
CDR3 length: 16
CDR3 DNA: TGTACCAGCAGTTTAGGGCGGCCAGCTAACACCGGGGAGCTGTTTTTT
CDR3 protein: CTSSLGRPANTGELFF

D gene: TRBD1
J gene: TRBJ2-5
clone size: many
V gene: TRBV7-2
CDR3 length: 16
CDR3 DNA: TGTGCCAGCAGCTTTTCCCCGAGGACAGGAAGAGAGACCCAGTACTTC
CDR3 protein: CASSFSPRTGRETQYF

D gene: TRBD1
J gene: TRBJ1-1
clone size: many
V gene: TRBV20-1
CDR3 length: 14
CDR3 DNA: TGCAGTGCTTCCGGGACAGGGATGAACACTGAAGCTTTCTTT
CDR3 protein: CSASGTGMNTEAFF

D gene: TRBD2
J gene: TRBJ2-3
clone size: many
V gene: TRBV20-1
CDR3 length: 16
CDR3 DNA: TGCAGTGCTAGGCATGGGACTAGTAAATCGATAGATACGCAGTATTTT
CDR3 protein: CSARHGTSKSIDTQYF

D gene: NA
J gene: TRBJ2-7
clone size: many
V gene: TRBV14
CDR3 length: 14
CDR3 DNA: TGTGCCAGCAGCCGCCGGGACACCTCCTACGAGCAGTACTTC
CDR3 protein: CASSRRDTSYEQYF

D gene: NA
J gene: TRBJ2-3
clone size: many
V gene: TRBV10-3
CDR3 length: 12
CDR3 DNA: TGTGCCATCAGTCCAGGGGCAGATACGCAGTATTTT
CDR3 protein: CAISPGADTQYF

D gene: NA
J gene: TRBJ2-1
clone size: many
V gene: TRBV4-1
CDR3 length: 13
CDR3 DNA: TGCGCCAGCAGCCAAGATCGAATAGCAATGGAGTTCTTC
CDR3 protein: CASSQDRIAMEFF

D gene: TRBD1
J gene: TRBJ1-1
clone size: many
V gene: TRBV6-2/TRBV6-3
CDR3 length: 13
CDR3 DNA: TGTGCCAGCAGTCGGACAGGGCAATATGAAGCTTTCTTT
CDR3 protein: CASSRTGQYEAFF

D gene: NA
J gene: TRBJ2-7
clone size: many
V gene: TRBV18
CDR3 length: 13
CDR3 DNA: TGTGCCAGCTCCCCGTCCGGCGGGGACGAGCAGTACTTC
CDR3 protein: CASSPSGGDEQYF

D gene: NA
J gene: TRBJ2-3
clone size: many
V gene: TRBV7-9
CDR3 length: 16
CDR3 DNA: TGTGCCAGCAGCTTCGGGGGAGACTACCCCACAGATACGCAGTATTTT
CDR3 protein: CASSFGGDYPTDTQYF

D gene: NA
J gene: TRBJ2-5
clone size: many
V gene: TRBV7-7
CDR3 length: 14
CDR3 DNA: TGTGCTAGCAGCCAGGAGGGGGGAAAAGAGACCCAGTACTTC
CDR3 protein: CASSQEGGKETQYF

D gene: NA
J gene: TRBJ1-5
clone size: many
V gene: TRBV5-6
CDR3 length: 14
CDR3 DNA: TGTGCCAGCAGCTTCGGACAGAGGGATCAGCCCCAGCATTTT
CDR3 protein: CASSFGQRDQPQHF

D gene: NA
J gene: TRBJ2-1
clone size: many
V gene: TRBV12-3/TRBV12-4
CDR3 length: 15
CDR3 DNA: TGTGCCAGCAGCCCCCCGGGCAGGTTGGAGGGTGAGCAGTTCTTC
CDR3 protein: CASSPPGRLEGEQFF

D gene: TRBD2
J gene: TRBJ2-7
clone size: many
V gene: TRBV27
CDR3 length: 18
CDR3 DNA: TGTGCCAGCAGAACCATCACCAGGACTAGCGGGAGACTCTACGAGCAGTACTTC
CDR3 protein: CASRTITRTSGRLYEQYF

D gene: NA
J gene: TRBJ1-2
clone size: many
V gene: TRBV7-2
CDR3 length: 13
CDR3 DNA: TGTGCCAGCAGCTTAGCGGGTTGGGATGGCTACACCTTC
CDR3 protein: CASSLAGWDGYTF

D gene: NA
J gene: TRBJ1-5
clone size: many
V gene: TRBV5-1
CDR3 length: 15
CDR3 DNA: TGCGCCAGCAGTTTTTCAGGGTTGGGCAATCAGCCCCAGCATTTT
CDR3 protein: CASSFSGLGNQPQHF

D gene: NA
J gene: TRBJ2-3
clone size: many
V gene: TRBV28
CDR3 length: 11
CDR3 DNA: TGTGCCAGCAGTGCAGCTGGTACGCAGTATTTT
CDR3 protein: CASSAAGTQYF

D gene: NA
J gene: TRBJ2-1
clone size: many
V gene: TRBV10-3
CDR3 length: 13
CDR3 DNA: TGTGCCATAACGGACTACCTAGACAATGAGCAGTTCTTC
CDR3 protein: CAITDYLDNEQFF

D gene: NA
J gene: TRBJ2-3
clone size: many
V gene: TRBV24-1
CDR3 length: 14
CDR3 DNA: TGTGCCACCAGTGAACACGGAAGTGCAGATACGCAGTATTTT
CDR3 protein: CATSEHGSADTQYF

D gene: NA
J gene: TRBJ2-1
clone size: many
V gene: TRBV15
CDR3 length: 12
CDR3 DNA: TGTGCCACCAGCACAAGAGGCGGTGAGCAGTTCTTC
CDR3 protein: CATSTRGGEQFF

D gene: TRBD2
J gene: TRBJ2-5
clone size: many
V gene: TRBV5-1
CDR3 length: 16
CDR3 DNA: TGCGCCAGCAGCTTTAGCCTAGCGGTCGGGCGAGAGACCCAGTACTTC
CDR3 protein: CASSFSLAVGRETQYF

D gene: TRBD2
J gene: TRBJ2-3
clone size: many
V gene: TRBV20-1
CDR3 length: 16
CDR3 DNA: TGCAGTGCTTGGACTAGCTCCTTAGGAAGGACAGATACGCAGTATTTT
CDR3 protein: CSAWTSSLGRTDTQYF

D gene: NA
J gene: TRBJ2-2
clone size: many
V gene: TRBV2
CDR3 length: 14
CDR3 DNA: TGTGCCACCAGGGGCCGGCAGAACACCGGGGAGCTGTTTTTT
CDR3 protein: CATRGRQNTGELFF

D gene: NA
J gene: TRBJ2-7
clone size: many
V gene: TRBV21-1
CDR3 length: 14
CDR3 DNA: TGTGCCAGCAGCCCCCTAGCGGGAGTCCACGAGCAGTACTTC
CDR3 protein: CASSPLAGVHEQYF

D gene: TRBD1
J gene: TRBJ2-7
clone size: many
V gene: TRBV28
CDR3 length: 15
CDR3 DNA: TGTGCCAGCAGTACCGTAGGACAGGCGGGTCTCGAGCAGTACTTC
CDR3 protein: CASSTVGQAGLEQYF

D gene: TRBD2
J gene: TRBJ2-7
clone size: many
V gene: TRBV2
CDR3 length: 14
CDR3 DNA: TGTGCCAGCACCTTAGCGGGGGGTATAAACGAGCAGTACTTC
CDR3 protein: CASTLAGGINEQYF

D gene: TRBD2
J gene: TRBJ2-7
clone size: NA
V gene: TRBV10-3
CDR3 length: 13
CDR3 DNA: TGTGCCACGGTTAGCGGGAGGATGTACGAGCAGTACTTC
CDR3 protein: CATVSGRMYEQYF

D gene: NA
J gene: TRBJ2-2
clone size: many
V gene: TRBV20-1
CDR3 length: 14
CDR3 DNA: TGCAGTGCTAGATCTCAGGAAGGGACCGGGGAGCTGTTTTTT
CDR3 protein: CSARSQEGTGELFF